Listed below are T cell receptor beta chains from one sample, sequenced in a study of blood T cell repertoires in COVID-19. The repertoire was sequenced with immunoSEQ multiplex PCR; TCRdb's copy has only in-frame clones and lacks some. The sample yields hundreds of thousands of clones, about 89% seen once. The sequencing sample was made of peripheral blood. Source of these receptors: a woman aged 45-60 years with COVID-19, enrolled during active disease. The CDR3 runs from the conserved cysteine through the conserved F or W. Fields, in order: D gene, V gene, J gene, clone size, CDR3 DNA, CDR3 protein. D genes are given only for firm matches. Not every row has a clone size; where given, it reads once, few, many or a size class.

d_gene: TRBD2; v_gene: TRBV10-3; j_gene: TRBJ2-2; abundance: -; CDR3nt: TGTGCCATCACCGCTAGCGGGGTTAGCACCGGGGAGCTGTTTTTT; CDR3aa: CAITASGVSTGELFF
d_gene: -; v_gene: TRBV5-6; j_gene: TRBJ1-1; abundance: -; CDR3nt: TGTGCCAGCAGCTTCACAAACCCGAACACTGAAGCTTTCTTT; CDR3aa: CASSFTNPNTEAFF
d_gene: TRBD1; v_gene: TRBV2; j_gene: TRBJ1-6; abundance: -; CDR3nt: TGTGCCACCTCCGGGACAGCTAATTCACCCCTCCACTTT; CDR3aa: CATSGTANSPLHF
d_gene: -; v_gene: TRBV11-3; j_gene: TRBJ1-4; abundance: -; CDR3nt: TGTGCCAGCCTCTCCACTGCAACTAATGAAAAACTGTTTTTT; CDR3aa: CASLSTATNEKLFF
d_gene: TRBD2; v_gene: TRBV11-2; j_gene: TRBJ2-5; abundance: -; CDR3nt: TGTGCCAGCAGCTTCCAACTAGCGGACCAAGAGACCCAGTACTTC; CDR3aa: CASSFQLADQETQYF
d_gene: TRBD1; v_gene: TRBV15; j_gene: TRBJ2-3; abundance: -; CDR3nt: TGTGCCACCAGCAGGGGACAGGGAATAATAGATACGCAGTATTTT; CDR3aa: CATSRGQGIIDTQYF
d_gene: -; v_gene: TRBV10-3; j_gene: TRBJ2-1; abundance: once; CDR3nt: TGTGCCATCTCAGGGACAATGGGCAATGAGCAGTTCTTC; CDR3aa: CAISGTMGNEQFF
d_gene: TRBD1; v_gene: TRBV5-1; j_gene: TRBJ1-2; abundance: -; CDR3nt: TGCGCCAGCAGCTTGTCCGGACAGGGAGATGGCTACACCTTC; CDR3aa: CASSLSGQGDGYTF
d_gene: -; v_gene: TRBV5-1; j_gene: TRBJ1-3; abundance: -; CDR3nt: TGCGCCAGCAGCCCGTCTTCTGGAAACACCATATATTTT; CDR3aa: CASSPSSGNTIYF
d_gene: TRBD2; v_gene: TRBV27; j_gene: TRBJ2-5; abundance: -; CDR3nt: TGTGCCAGCAGTTCCCTAGCGGGGGGGGCTCGGGAGACCCAGTACTTC; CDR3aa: CASSSLAGGARETQYF
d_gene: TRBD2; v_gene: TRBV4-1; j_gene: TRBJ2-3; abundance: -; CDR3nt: TGCGCCAGCAGCCCGAAGCGGACTAGCGGGGGGGAAGATACGCAGTATTTT; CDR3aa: CASSPKRTSGGEDTQYF
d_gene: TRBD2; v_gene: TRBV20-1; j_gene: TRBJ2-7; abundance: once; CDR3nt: TGCAGTGCTAGTCGAGCGGGGGGGCCTACCGAGCAGTACTTC; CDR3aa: CSASRAGGPTEQYF
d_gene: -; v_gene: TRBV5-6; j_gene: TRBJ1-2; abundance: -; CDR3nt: TGTGCCAGCAGCTTAGCCGGGGGAGACTATGGCTACACCTTC; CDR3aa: CASSLAGGDYGYTF
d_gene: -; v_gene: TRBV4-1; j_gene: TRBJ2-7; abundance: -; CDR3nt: TGCGCCAGCAGCCATGACAGGTGGGACGAGCAGTACTTC; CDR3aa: CASSHDRWDEQYF
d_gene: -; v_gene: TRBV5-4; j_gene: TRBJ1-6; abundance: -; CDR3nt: TGTGCCAGCAGTTTACAGGGAAGGTTTAATTCACCCCTCCACTTT; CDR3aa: CASSLQGRFNSPLHF
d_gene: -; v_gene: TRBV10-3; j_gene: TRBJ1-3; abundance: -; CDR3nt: TGTGCCACCTTGGTTCCGGAGAACTCTGGAAACACCATATATTTT; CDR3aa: CATLVPENSGNTIYF
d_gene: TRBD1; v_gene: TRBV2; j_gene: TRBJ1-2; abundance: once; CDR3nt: TGTGCCAGCCCATTGACAGGGAGAAGGGGTAACTATGGCTACACCTTC; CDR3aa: CASPLTGRRGNYGYTF
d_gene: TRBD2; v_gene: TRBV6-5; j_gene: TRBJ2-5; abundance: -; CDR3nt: TGTGCCAGCATAGGCGGGGGGACAGAGACCCAGTACTTC; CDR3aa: CASIGGGTETQYF
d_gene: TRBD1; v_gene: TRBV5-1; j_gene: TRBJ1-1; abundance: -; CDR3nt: TGCGCCAGCTCCCGGACAGGGGTGAACACTGAAGCTTTCTTT; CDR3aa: CASSRTGVNTEAFF
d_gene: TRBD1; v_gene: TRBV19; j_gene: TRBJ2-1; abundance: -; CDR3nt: TGTGCCAGTAGTATCTTATTCGGACAGGTGGGCAATGAGCAGTTCTTC; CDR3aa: CASSILFGQVGNEQFF
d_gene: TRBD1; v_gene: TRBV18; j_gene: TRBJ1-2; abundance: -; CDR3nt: TGTGCCAGCTCACCCTTAAAGGAGGGGACAGGGGATGGCTACACCTTC; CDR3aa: CASSPLKEGTGDGYTF
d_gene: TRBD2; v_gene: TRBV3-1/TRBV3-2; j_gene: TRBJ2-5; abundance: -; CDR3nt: TGTGCCAGCAGCCCCTGGACTAGCGGGGGGCGAGAGACCCAGTACTTC; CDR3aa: CASSPWTSGGRETQYF
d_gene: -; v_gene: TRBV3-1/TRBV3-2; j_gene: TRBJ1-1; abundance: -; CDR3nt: TGTGCCAGCAGCCAAGGCCCAGGGAAGGGCACTGAAGCTTTCTTT; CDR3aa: CASSQGPGKGTEAFF
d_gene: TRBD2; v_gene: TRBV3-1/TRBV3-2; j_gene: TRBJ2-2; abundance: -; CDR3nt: TGTGCCAGCAGCCCACAGACGTACCAGCCCGGGGGGACCGGGGAGCTGTTTTTT; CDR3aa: CASSPQTYQPGGTGELFF
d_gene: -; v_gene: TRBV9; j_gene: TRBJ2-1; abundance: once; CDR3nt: TGTGCCAGCAGCGTAGGTCTATCGGCCGCCTGGCGATCTAGCTCCTACAATGAGCAGTTCTTC; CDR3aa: CASSVGLSAAWRSSSYNEQFF
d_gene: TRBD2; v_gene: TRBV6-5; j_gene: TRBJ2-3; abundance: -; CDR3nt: TGTGCCAGCAGCCCGGGACTAGCCACAGATACGCAGTATTTT; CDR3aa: CASSPGLATDTQYF
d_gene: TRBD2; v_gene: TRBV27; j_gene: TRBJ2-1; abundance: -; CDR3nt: TGTGCCAGCAGTAGGACTAGCGGGGGCATAGGGGAGCAGTTCTTC; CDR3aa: CASSRTSGGIGEQFF
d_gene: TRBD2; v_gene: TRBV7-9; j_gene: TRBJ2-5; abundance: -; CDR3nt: TGTGCCAGCAGCGAGGAAGCGGGAGGGGGAGAGACCCAGTACTTC; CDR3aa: CASSEEAGGGETQYF
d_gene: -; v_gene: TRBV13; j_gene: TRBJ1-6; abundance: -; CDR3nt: TGTGCCAGCAGCTTAGGGGGAGGGAATAATTCACCCCTCCACTTT; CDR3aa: CASSLGGGNNSPLHF
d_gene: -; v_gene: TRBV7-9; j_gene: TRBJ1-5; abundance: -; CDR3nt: TGTGCCAGCAGCTTGGGCACCACCTACAATCAGCCCCAGCATTTT; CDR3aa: CASSLGTTYNQPQHF
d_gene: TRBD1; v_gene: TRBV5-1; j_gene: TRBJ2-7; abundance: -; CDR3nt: TGCGCCAGCAGCTTGGGGGGACAGAAGACGGGCAAATCCGAGTACTTC; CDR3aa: CASSLGGQKTGKSEYF
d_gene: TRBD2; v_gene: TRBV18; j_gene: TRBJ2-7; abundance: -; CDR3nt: TGTGCCAGCCGGGACGCAGCGGGGGGACACTCCTACGAGCAGTACTTC; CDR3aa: CASRDAAGGHSYEQYF
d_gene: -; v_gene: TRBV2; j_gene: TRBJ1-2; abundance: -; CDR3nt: TGTGCCAGCAGTCCTTCCCGCGACTATGGCTACACCTTC; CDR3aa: CASSPSRDYGYTF
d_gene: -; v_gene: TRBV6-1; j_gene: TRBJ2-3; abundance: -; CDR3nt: TGTGCCAGCAGTGAAATACTCTCGCGGACTAGCACAGATACGCAGTATTTT; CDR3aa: CASSEILSRTSTDTQYF
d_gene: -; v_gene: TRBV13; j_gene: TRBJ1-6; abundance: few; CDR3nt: TGTGCCAGCAGCCCCTTGAATTCACCCCTCCACTTT; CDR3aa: CASSPLNSPLHF
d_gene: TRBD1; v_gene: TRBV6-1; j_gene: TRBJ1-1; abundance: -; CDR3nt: TGTGCCAGCAGTGAACGACAGGGAGGCACTGAAGCTTTCTTT; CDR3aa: CASSERQGGTEAFF
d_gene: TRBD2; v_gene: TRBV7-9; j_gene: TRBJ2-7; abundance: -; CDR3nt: TGTGCCAGCGGAACTAGCGGGGGGGCCCCCTACGAGCAGTACTTC; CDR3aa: CASGTSGGAPYEQYF
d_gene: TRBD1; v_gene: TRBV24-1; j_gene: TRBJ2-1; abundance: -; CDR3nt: TGTGCCACCAGTGATGGCACAGGGGGCCACTACAATGAGCAGTTCTTC; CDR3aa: CATSDGTGGHYNEQFF
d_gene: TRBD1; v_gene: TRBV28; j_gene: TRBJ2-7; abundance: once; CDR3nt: TGTGCCAGCAGTCCCCAGACAGGGTCTAATCTCTACGAGCAGTACTTC; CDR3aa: CASSPQTGSNLYEQYF
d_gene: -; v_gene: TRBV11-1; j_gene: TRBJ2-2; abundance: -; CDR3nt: TGTGCCAGCAGCTTAGGGGCCACCGGGGAGCTGTTTTTT; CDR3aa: CASSLGATGELFF
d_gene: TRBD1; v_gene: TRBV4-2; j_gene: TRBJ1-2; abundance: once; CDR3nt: TGTGCCAGCAGCCCCAGGGCAGGGGGGTATGGCTACACCTTC; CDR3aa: CASSPRAGGYGYTF
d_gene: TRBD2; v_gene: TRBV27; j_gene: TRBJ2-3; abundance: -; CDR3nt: TGTGCCAGCAGTTTGACAGCGGGGGGAGGAGATACGCAGTATTTT; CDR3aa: CASSLTAGGGDTQYF
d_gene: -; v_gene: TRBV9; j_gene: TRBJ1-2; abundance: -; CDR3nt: TGTGCCAGCAGCGTAGATTCGATGGGGGGTGGCAGTGATGGCTACACCTTC; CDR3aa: CASSVDSMGGGSDGYTF
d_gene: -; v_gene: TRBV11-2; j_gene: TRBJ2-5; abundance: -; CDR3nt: TGTGCCAGCAGCTCGGACACCGAAGAGACCCAGTACTTC; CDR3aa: CASSSDTEETQYF
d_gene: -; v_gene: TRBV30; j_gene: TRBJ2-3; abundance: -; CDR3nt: TGTGCCTGGGTCCCTCTTGTCGGGACAGATACGCAGTATTTT; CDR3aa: CAWVPLVGTDTQYF
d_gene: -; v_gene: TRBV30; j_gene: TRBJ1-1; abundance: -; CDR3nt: TGTGCCTGGATCGCCCGGGGGAACACTGAAGCTTTCTTT; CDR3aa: CAWIARGNTEAFF
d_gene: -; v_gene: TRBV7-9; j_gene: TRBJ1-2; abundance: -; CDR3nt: TGTGCCAGCAGCTTAGTCAGGGCGGATTACTATGGCTACACCTTC; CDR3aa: CASSLVRADYYGYTF
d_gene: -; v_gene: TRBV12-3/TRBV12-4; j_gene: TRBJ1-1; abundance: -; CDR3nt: TGTGCCAGCAGTTTAGGAGAAGAAGTTGAAGCTTTCTTT; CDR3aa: CASSLGEEVEAFF
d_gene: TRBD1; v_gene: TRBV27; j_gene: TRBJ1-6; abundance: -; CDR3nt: TGTGCCAGCAGTAATAAACAGGGGGCCCATAATTCACCCCTCCACTTT; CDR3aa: CASSNKQGAHNSPLHF
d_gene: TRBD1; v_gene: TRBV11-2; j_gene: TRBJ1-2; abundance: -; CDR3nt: TGTGCCAGCAGCCCCAGGACAGGGAAGGACTATGGCTACACCTTC; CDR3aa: CASSPRTGKDYGYTF
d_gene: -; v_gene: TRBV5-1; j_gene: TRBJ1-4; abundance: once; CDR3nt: TGCGCCAGCAGCTTGGTAGGCGGGTTGGGTGGCGATGAAAAACTGTTTTTT; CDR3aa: CASSLVGGLGGDEKLFF
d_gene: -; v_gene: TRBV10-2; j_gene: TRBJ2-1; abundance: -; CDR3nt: TGCGCCAGCAGGGGGATAGCGACTGCCAATGAGCAGTTCTTC; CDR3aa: CASRGIATANEQFF
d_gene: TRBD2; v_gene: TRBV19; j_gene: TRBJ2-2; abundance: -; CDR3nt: TGTGCCAGTAGTATAGGTAGCGGGGGTTTCGCGAACACCGGGGAGCTGTTTTTT; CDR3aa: CASSIGSGGFANTGELFF
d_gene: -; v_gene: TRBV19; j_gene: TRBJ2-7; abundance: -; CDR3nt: TGTGCCAGTAATCCTTCCTCCCGACTAGTTCTGTACGAGCAGTACTTC; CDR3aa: CASNPSSRLVLYEQYF
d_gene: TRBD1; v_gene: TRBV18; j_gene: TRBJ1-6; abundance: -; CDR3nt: TGTGCCAGCTCACCGGGACAGGAAGCACCCCTCCACTTT; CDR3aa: CASSPGQEAPLHF